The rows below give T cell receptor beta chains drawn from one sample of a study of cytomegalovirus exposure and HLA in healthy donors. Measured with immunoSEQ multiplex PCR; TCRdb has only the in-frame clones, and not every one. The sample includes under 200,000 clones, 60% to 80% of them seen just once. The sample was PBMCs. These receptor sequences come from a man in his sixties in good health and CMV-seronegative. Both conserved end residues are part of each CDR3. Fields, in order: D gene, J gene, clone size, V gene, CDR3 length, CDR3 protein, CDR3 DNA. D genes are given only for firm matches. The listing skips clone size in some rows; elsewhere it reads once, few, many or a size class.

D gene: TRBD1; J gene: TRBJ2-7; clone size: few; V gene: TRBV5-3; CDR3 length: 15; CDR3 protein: CARSMTQGQNYEQYF; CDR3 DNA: TGTGCCAGAAGTATGACACAGGGGCAAAACTACGAGCAGTACTTC
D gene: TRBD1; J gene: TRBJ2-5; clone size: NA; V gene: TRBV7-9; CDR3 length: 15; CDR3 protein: CASSGTGQGKETQYF; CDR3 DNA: TGTGCCAGCAGCGGAACTGGACAGGGCAAAGAGACCCAGTACTTC
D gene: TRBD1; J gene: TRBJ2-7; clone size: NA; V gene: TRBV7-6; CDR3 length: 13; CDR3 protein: CASSLTGIDEQYF; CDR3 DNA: TGTGCCAGCAGCCTGACAGGGATCGACGAGCAGTACTTC
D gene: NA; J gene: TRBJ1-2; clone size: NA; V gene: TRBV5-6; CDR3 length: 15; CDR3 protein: CASSSVPSGAGGYTF; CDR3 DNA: TGTGCCAGCAGCTCCGTTCCTTCAGGGGCCGGTGGCTACACCTTC
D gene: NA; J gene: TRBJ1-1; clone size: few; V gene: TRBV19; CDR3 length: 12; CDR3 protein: CASSRLGAEAFF; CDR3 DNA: TGTGCCAGTAGCAGGTTAGGCGCTGAAGCTTTCTTT
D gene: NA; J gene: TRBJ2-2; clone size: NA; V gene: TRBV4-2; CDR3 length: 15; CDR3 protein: CASSQETSDVGELFF; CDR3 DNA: TGTGCCAGCAGCCAAGAGACTTCTGACGTCGGGGAGCTGTTTTTT
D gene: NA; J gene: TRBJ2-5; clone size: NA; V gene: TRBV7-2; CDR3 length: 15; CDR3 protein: CASSLGGSAQETQYF; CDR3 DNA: TGTGCCAGCAGCTTAGGAGGGAGCGCCCAAGAGACCCAGTACTTC
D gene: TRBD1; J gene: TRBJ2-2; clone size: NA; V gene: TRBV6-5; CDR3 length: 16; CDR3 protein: CASSFRAGGNTGELFF; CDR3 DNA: TGTGCCAGCAGTTTTCGGGCAGGGGGCAACACCGGGGAGCTGTTTTTT
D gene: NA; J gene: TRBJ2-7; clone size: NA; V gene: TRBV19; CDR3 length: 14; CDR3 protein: CASSIPGSYYEQYF; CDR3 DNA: TGTGCCAGTAGTATACCGGGATCCTACTACGAGCAGTACTTC
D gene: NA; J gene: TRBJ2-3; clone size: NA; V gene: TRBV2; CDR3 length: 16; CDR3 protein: CASSVDNSAITDTQYF; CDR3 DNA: TGTGCCAGCAGTGTGGATAATAGCGCGATTACAGATACGCAGTATTTT
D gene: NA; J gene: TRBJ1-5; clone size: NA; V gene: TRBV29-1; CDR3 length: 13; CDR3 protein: CSVETGWNQPQHF; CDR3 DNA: TGCAGCGTTGAAACAGGGTGGAATCAGCCCCAGCATTTT
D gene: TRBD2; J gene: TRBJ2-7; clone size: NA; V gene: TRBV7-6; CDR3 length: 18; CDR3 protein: CASSLSPSGGASSYEQYF; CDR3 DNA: TGTGCCAGCAGCTTATCCCCTAGCGGGGGGGCAAGCTCCTACGAGCAGTACTTC
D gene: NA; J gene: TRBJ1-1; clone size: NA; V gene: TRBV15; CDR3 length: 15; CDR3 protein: CATSWGRALNTEAFF; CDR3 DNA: TGTGCCACCAGCTGGGGCAGGGCGTTGAACACTGAAGCTTTCTTT
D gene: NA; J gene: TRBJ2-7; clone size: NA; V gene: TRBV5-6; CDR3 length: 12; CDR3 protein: CASSLAMREQYF; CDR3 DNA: TGTGCCAGCAGCTTGGCCATGAGGGAGCAGTACTTC
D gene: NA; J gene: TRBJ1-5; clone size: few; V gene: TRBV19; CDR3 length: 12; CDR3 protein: CASSPVDQPQHF; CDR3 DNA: TGTGCCAGTAGTCCGGTTGATCAGCCCCAGCATTTT
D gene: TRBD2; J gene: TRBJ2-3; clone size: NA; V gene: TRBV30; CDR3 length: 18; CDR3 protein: CAWSLGTSGRASTDTQYF; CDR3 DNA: TGTGCCTGGAGTCTGGGGACTAGCGGGAGAGCTAGCACAGATACGCAGTATTTT
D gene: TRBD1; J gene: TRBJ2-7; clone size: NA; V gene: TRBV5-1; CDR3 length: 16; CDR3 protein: CASSLLPGQGTYEQYF; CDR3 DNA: TGCGCCAGCAGCTTGTTGCCGGGACAGGGGACCTACGAGCAGTACTTC
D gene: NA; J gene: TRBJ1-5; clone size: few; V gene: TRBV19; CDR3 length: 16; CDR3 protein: CASSIEGWNSNQPQHF; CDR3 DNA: TGTGCCAGTAGTATAGAGGGCTGGAATAGCAATCAGCCCCAGCATTTT
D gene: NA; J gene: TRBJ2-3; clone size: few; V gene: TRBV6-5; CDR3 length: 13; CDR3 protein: CASSLQGWDTQYF; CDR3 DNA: TGTGCCAGCAGCCTACAGGGTTGGGATACGCAGTATTTT
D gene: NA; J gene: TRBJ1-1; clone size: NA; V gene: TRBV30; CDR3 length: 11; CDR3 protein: CAWSLGVEAFF; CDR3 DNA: TGTGCCTGGAGCCTCGGAGTTGAAGCTTTCTTT
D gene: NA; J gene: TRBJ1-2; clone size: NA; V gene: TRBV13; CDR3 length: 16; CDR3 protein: CASSLDGRGPNYGYTF; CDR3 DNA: TGTGCCAGCAGCTTAGATGGCAGGGGCCCTAACTATGGCTACACCTTC
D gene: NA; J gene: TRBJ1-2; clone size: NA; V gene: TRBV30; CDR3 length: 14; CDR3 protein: CAWSVSLPIGGYTF; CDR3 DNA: TGTGCCTGGAGTGTATCACTCCCGATCGGGGGCTACACCTTC
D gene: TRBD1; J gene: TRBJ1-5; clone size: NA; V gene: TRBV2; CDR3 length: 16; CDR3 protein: CASSEYRTGGSQPQHF; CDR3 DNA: TGTGCCAGCAGTGAATATAGGACAGGGGGTTCTCAGCCCCAGCATTTT
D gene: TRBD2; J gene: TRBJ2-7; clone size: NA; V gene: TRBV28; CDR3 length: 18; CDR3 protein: CASSLNPFSGRALDEQYF; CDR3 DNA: TGTGCCAGCAGTCTCAATCCCTTTAGCGGGAGGGCCCTCGACGAGCAGTACTTC
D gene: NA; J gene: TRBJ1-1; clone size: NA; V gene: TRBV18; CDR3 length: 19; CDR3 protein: CASSPRQILQGGMNTEAFF; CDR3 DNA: TGTGCCAGCTCACCACGCCAGATCCTACAGGGTGGGATGAACACTGAAGCTTTCTTT
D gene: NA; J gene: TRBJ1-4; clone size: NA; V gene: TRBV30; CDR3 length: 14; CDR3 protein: CAWSVGGANEKLFF; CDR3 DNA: TGTGCCTGGAGTGTGGGGGGGGCTAATGAAAAACTGTTTTTT
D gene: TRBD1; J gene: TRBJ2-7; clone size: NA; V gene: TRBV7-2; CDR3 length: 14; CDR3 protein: CASSLYRGRYEQYF; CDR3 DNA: TGTGCCAGCAGCTTATACAGGGGCCGCTACGAGCAGTACTTC
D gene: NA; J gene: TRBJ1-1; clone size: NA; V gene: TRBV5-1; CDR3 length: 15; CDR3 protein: CASSLAGAANTEAFF; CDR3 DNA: TGCGCCAGCAGCTTGGCCGGCGCGGCGAACACTGAAGCTTTCTTT
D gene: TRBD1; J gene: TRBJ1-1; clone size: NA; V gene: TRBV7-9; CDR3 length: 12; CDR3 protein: CASRAGGTEAFF; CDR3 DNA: TGTGCCAGCAGGGCAGGGGGCACTGAAGCTTTCTTT
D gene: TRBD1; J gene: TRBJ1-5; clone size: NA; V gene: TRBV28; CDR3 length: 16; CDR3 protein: CASSASLGQGNQPQHF; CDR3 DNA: TGTGCCAGCAGTGCATCCCTCGGACAGGGTAATCAGCCCCAGCATTTT
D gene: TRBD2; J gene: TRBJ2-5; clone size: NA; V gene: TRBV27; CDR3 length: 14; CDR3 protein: CASSGGLGRETQYF; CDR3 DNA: TGTGCCAGCAGTGGGGGACTAGGGCGTGAGACCCAGTACTTC
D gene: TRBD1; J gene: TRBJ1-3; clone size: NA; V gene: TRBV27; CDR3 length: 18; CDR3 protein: CASSYYGQGRSSGNTIYF; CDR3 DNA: TGTGCCAGCAGTTACTACGGACAGGGACGGAGCTCTGGAAACACCATATATTTT
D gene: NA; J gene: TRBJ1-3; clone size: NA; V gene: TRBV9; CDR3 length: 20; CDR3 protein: CASSARPNVGGLSSGNTIYF; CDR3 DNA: TGTGCCAGCAGCGCGCGCCCCAATGTTGGGGGCCTTAGCTCTGGAAACACCATATATTTT
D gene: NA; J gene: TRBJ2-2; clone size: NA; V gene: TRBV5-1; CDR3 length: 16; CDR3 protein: CASSQVAGLDTGELFF; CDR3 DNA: TGCGCCAGCAGCCAAGTTGCAGGGTTGGACACCGGGGAGCTGTTTTTT
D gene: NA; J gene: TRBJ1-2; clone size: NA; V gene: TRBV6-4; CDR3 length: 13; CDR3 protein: CASSVVVGYGYTF; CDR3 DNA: TGTGCCAGCAGTGTGGTAGTCGGGTATGGCTACACCTTC
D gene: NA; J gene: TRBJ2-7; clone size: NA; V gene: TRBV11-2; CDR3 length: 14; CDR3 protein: CASSLGRGVYEQYF; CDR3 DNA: TGTGCCAGCAGCTTAGGCAGGGGAGTTTACGAGCAGTACTTC
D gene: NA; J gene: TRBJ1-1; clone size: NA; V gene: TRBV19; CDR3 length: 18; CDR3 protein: CASSPRGGDLRATKEAFF; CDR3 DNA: TGTGCCAGTAGTCCCCGGGGTGGGGATTTGAGGGCGACTAAAGAAGCTTTCTTT
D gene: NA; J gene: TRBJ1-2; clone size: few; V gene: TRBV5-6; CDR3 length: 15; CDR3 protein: CASSLVTGDLRGYTF; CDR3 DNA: TGTGCCAGCAGCTTGGTAACCGGGGATCTACGTGGCTACACCTTC
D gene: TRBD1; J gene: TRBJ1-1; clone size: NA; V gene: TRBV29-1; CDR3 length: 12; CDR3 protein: CSVEPGQGVSFF; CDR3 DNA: TGCAGCGTTGAACCGGGACAGGGGGTTAGCTTCTTT
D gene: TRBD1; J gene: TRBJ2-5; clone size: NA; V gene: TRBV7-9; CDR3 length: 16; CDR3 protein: CASSLVRDRGRETQYF; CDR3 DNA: TGTGCCAGCAGCTTAGTCCGGGACAGGGGCCGGGAGACCCAGTACTTC